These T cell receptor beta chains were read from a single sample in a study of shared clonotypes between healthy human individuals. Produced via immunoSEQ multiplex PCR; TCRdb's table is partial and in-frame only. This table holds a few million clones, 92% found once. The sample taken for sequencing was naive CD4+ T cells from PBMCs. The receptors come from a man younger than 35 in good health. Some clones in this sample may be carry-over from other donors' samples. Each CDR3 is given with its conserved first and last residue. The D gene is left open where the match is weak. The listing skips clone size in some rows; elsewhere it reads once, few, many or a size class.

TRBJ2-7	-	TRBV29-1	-	CSVVQVPYEQYF	TGCAGCGTGGTACAGGTTCCCTACGAGCAGTACTTC
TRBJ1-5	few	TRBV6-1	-	CASSENRVVSNQPQHF	TGTGCCAGCAGTGAAAATAGGGTAGTGAGCAATCAGCCCCAGCATTTT
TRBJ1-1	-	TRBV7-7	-	CASSLDRNTEAFF	TGTGCCAGCAGCCTGGACAGGAACACTGAAGCTTTCTTT
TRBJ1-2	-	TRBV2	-	CAREEVQGPNNYGYTF	TGTGCCAGGGAGGAGGTGCAGGGACCTAATAACTATGGCTACACCTTC
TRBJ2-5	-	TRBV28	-	CASHTEWEETQYF	TGTGCCAGCCACACTGAGTGGGAAGAGACCCAGTACTTC
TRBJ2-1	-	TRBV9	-	CASSTSTATSLITYNEQFF	TGTGCCAGCAGCACCTCGACCGCTACCTCGTTGATTACCTACAATGAGCAGTTCTTC
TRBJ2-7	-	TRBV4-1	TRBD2	CASSQDGLAGVEQYF	TGCGCCAGCAGCCAAGACGGACTAGCGGGGGTCGAGCAGTACTTC
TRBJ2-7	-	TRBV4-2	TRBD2	CASSELTSGAYEQYF	TGTGCCAGCAGTGAACTGACTAGCGGGGCCTACGAGCAGTACTTC
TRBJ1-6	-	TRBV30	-	CAWSVGRFNSPLHF	TGTGCCTGGAGTGTGGGTCGTTTCAATTCACCCCTCCACTTT
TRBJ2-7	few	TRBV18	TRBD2	CASSPLAGGPYEQYF	TGTGCCAGCTCGCCGCTAGCGGGAGGGCCCTACGAGCAGTACTTC
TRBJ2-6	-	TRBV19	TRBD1	CASSILDRGASGANVLTF	TGTGCCAGTAGTATTTTGGACAGGGGGGCCTCTGGGGCCAACGTCCTGACTTTC
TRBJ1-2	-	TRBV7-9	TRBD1	CASSPPLGQGAHGYTF	TGTGCCAGCAGCCCCCCATTGGGACAGGGGGCGCATGGCTACACCTTC
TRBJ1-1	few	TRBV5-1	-	CASSLRGNTEAFF	TGCGCCAGCAGCTTGCGGGGGAACACTGAAGCTTTCTTT
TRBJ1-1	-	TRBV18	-	CASPYRVWDTEAFF	TGTGCCAGCCCATACAGGGTGTGGGACACTGAAGCTTTCTTT
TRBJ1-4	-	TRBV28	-	CASSSGHSANEKLFF	TGTGCCAGCAGTTCAGGACACTCTGCTAATGAAAAACTGTTTTTT
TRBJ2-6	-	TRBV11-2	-	CASSLASSGANVLTF	TGTGCCAGCAGCTTAGCGAGCTCTGGGGCCAACGTCCTGACTTTC
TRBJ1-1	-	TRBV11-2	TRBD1	CASSAAGTGGAEAFF	TGTGCCAGCAGCGCTGCCGGGACAGGGGGAGCTGAAGCTTTCTTT
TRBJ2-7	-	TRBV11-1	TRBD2	CASSFSGLGYEQYF	TGTGCCAGCAGCTTCTCGGGACTAGGCTACGAGCAGTACTTC
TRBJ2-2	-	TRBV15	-	CATSREGRNTGELFF	TGTGCCACCAGCAGAGAGGGCAGGAATACCGGGGAGCTGTTTTTT
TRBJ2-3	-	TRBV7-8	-	CASSLVGGSYTDTQYF	TGTGCCAGCAGCTTAGTTGGCGGCTCCTACACAGATACGCAGTATTTT
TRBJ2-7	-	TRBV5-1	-	CASSSFLGIAQYF	TGCGCCAGCAGCTCGTTTTTGGGAATCGCGCAGTACTTC
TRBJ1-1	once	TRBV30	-	CAWKGSKVTEAFF	TGTGCCTGGAAGGGATCCAAAGTCACTGAAGCTTTCTTT
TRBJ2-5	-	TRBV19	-	CASSIGRSTQETQYF	TGTGCCAGTAGTATCGGCAGGTCGACACAAGAGACCCAGTACTTC
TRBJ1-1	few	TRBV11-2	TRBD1	CASSVTTGAWTEAFF	TGTGCCAGCAGCGTAACCACAGGGGCCTGGACTGAAGCTTTCTTT
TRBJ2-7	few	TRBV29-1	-	CSVQLRPTYEQYF	TGCAGCGTTCAACTACGCCCAACCTACGAGCAGTACTTC
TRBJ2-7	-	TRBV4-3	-	CASSRGGTGNYEQYF	TGCGCCAGCAGCCGAGGAGGGACGGGCAACTACGAGCAGTACTTC
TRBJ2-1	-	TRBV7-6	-	CASSSSSDHNEQFF	TGTGCCAGCAGCTCTTCCAGCGACCACAATGAGCAGTTCTTC
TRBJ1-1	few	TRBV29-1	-	CSVGWGGGGAFF	TGCAGCGTTGGCTGGGGGGGCGGTGGAGCTTTCTTT
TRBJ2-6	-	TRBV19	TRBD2	CASSPSGRAAGANVLTF	TGTGCCAGTAGTCCCAGCGGGAGGGCAGCAGGGGCCAACGTCCTGACTTTC
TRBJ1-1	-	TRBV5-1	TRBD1	CASSSSPDPTGVNTEAFF	TGCGCCAGCAGCTCAAGTCCCGACCCGACAGGGGTGAACACTGAAGCTTTCTTT
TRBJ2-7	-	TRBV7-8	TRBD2	CASSLGTATGRDYEQYF	TGTGCCAGCAGCTTAGGGACTGCTACCGGGAGGGACTACGAGCAGTACTTC
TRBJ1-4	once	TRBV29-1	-	CSVWGWDGNEKLFF	TGCAGCGTTTGGGGATGGGACGGGAATGAAAAACTGTTTTTT
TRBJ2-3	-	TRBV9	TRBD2	CASSAFPREPPDTQYF	TGTGCCAGCAGCGCATTTCCGCGGGAGCCACCAGATACGCAGTATTTT
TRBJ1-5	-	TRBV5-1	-	CASSLSGDGNQPQHF	TGCGCCAGCAGCTTGTCGGGGGATGGCAATCAGCCCCAGCATTTT
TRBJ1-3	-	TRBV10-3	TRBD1	CAITAGGSGNTIYF	TGTGCCATCACTGCAGGGGGCTCTGGAAACACCATATATTTT
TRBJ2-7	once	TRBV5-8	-	CASNQGEGIIEQYF	TGTGCCAGCAACCAGGGCGAGGGCATTATCGAGCAGTACTTC
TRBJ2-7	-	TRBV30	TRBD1	CAWNLGQGENYEQYF	TGTGCCTGGAATCTCGGACAGGGGGAGAACTACGAGCAGTACTTC
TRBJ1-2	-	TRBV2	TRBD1	CARVGQGKMDGYTF	TGTGCCAGGGTTGGACAGGGTAAGATGGATGGCTACACCTTC
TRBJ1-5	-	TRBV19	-	CASRGSGGNQPQHF	TGTGCCAGTCGAGGGTCGGGGGGCAATCAGCCCCAGCATTTT
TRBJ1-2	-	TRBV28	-	CASSRGGGPLGYTF	TGTGCCAGCAGTCGAGGAGGGGGGCCGCTTGGCTACACCTTC
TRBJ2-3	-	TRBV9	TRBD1	CASSGRQGVVDTQYF	TGTGCCAGCAGCGGAAGACAGGGGGTGGTGGATACGCAGTATTTT
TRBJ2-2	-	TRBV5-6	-	CASSLLNTGELFF	TGTGCCAGCAGCTTGTTGAACACCGGGGAGCTGTTTTTT
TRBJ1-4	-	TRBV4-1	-	CASSQQAGTNEKLFF	TGCGCCAGCAGCCAACAGGCGGGAACTAATGAAAAACTGTTTTTT
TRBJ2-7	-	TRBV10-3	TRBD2	CAISEGGGEQYF	TGTGCCATCAGTGAGGGCGGGGGCGAGCAGTACTTC
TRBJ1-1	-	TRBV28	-	CASRWIRYKGTEAFF	TGTGCCAGCAGATGGATAAGATACAAAGGCACTGAAGCTTTCTTT
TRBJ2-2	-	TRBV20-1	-	CSAMSPGELFF	TGCAGTGCGATGTCTCCCGGGGAGCTGTTTTTT
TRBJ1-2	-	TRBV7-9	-	CASSLGLARNYGYTF	TGTGCCAGCAGCTTAGGACTTGCCCGTAACTATGGCTACACCTTC
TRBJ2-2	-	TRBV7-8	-	CASSLAGRWSGELFF	TGTGCCAGCAGCTTAGCCGGCAGATGGTCCGGGGAGCTGTTTTTT
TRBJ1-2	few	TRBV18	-	CASSPTAGQDYGYTF	TGTGCCAGCTCACCAACAGCCGGGCAGGACTATGGCTACACCTTC
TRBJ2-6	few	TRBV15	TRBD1	CATSVTGEPGANVLTF	TGTGCCACCAGCGTGACAGGGGAACCTGGGGCCAACGTCCTGACTTTC
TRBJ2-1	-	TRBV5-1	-	CASSLDAPDLTHEQFF	TGCGCCAGCAGCTTGGACGCTCCCGACCTTACCCATGAGCAGTTCTTC
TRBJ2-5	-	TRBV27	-	CASSSLRTGETQYF	TGTGCCAGCAGTTCACTAAGGACCGGGGAGACCCAGTACTTC
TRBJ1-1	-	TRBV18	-	CASSPPGRTEAFF	TGTGCCAGCTCACCACCGGGCAGAACTGAAGCTTTCTTT
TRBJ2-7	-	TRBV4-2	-	CASSQDQDSGWEQYF	TGTGCCAGCAGCCAAGATCAAGACTCCGGGTGGGAGCAGTACTTC
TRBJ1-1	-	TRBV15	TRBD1	CATSGSLPGGEEAFF	TGTGCCACCAGCGGATCTCTGCCAGGGGGCGAAGAAGCTTTCTTT